The present T cell receptor beta chain was sequenced within a study of shared clonotypes between healthy human individuals. V gave up 6 bases and J gave up 5 bases; unmatched junction bases: 9. From germline, CDR1 is ENHRY and CDR2 SYGVKD. The CDR3 runs 14 residues. Generated by immunoSEQ multiplex PCR, the TCRdb table keeps only in-frame clones and is missing some. The sample gives a few million clones, approximately 94% of which show up once; around 0.13% is in the top ten. The clonotype was recovered from a man aged 18 to 30 in good health. The chain joins TRBV10-3 to TRBJ2-7, with 8 bases fitting TRBD1. The material sequenced was naive CD4+ T cells sorted from blood. Noted subset: CD45RA+ positively selected. The CDR3 here is CAISSGTGGDEQYF. The CDR3 nucleotides read TGTGCCATCAGCTCCGGGACAGGCGGCGACGAGCAGTACTTC.